This TCR beta chain stems from a study of CD8+ T cells in alopecia areata. Extracted RNA was reverse transcribed into cDNA, the sequencing template. TCRdb's table, derived via immunoSEQ multiplex PCR, lists solely in-frame clones and lacks some. The profile covers 93,000 or so clones, with 85% to 90% appearing a single time and around 10% taken by the ten largest. The V gene's germline CDR1 is MNHNS and CDR2 SASEGT. The CDR3 has 13 amino acids. The V gene lost 11 bases and the J gene lost 1 base, with 14 bases spanning the gap. The treatment here: oral pan-JAK inhibitor, 5-10 mg twice daily. Material: CD8+ T cells sorted from blood, obtained at week 34, from a patient treated with tofacitinib. This chain uses TRBV6-1 with TRBJ1-1; TRBD1 might be the D (6 bases). This clonotype was sampled from a human donor with alopecia areata. In nucleotides, the CDR3 is TGTGCCCTCGGGGGCACCACGAACACTGAAGCTTTCTTT. This translates into CALGGTTNTEAFF.